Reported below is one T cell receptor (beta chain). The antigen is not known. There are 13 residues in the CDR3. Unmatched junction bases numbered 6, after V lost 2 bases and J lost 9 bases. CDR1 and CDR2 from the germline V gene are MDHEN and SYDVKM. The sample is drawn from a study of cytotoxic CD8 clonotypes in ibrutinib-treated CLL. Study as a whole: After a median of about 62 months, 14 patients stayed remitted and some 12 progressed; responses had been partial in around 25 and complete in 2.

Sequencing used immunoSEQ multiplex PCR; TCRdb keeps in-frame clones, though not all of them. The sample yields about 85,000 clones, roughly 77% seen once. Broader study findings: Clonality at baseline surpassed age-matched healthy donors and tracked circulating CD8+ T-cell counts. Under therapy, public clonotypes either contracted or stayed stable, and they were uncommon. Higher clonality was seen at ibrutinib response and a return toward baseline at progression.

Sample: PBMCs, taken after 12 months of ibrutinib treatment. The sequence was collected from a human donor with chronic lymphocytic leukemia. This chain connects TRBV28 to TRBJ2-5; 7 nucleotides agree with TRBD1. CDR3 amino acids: CASSLGTAAAQYF. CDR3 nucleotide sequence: TGTGCCAGCAGTTTAGGGACAGCCGCCGCCCAGTACTTC.